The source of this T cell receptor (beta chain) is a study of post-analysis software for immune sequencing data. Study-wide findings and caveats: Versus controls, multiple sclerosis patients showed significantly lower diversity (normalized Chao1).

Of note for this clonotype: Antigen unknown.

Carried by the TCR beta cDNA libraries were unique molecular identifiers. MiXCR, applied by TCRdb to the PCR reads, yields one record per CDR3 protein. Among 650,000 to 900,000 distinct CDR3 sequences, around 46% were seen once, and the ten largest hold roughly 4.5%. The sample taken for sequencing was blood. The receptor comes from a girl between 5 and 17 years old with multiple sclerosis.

The CDR3 reads CASSRRRELNTGELFF. The CDR3 region has the DNA TGTGCCAGCAGCCGACGGCGGGAGCTCAACACCGGGGAGCTGTTTTTT. This rearrangement joins TRBV7-8 to TRBJ2-2; 7 bases are shared with TRBD2. Germline-derived CDR1 and CDR2 are SGHVS and FQNEAQ. V was pared by 5 bases and J by 2 bases, with 8 bases of the junction left unmatched. The CDR3 loop spans 16 amino acids.